These 27 T cell receptor beta chains share one sample of origin, sequenced in a study of T-cell memory formation after mild COVID-19 (dated by TCRdb to the early 2020s). Preparation of the library involved 5' RACE. Sequenced on an Illumina NovaSeq 6000. The raw public reads went through TCRdb reprocessing: fastp at Q25, MiXCR clone calling, in-frame beta chains kept. Rows with a matching CDR3 protein are joined into one entry that keeps the most common DNA and genes. Here the sample has 450,000 to 650,000 distinct CDR3 sequences; roughly 18% occur a single time. About 12% of the sample goes to the ten largest clones. Sample: PBMCs or a T cell subset sorted from them (not recorded which). The source is an adult woman who had mild COVID-19 (a few samples of this study predate the infection). The sample titles of this study are shuffled in the database, so cell type and time point are left out; the donor was told from shared clones.

This clonotype was detected only a few times. The chain is built from TRBV5-1 and TRBJ1-2; no clear D gene. Germline values: CDR1 SGHRS, CDR2 YFSETQ. Trimming took 3 bases from V and 3 from J, leaving 15 bases between them. The CDR3 totals 15 residues. The CDR3 region is CASSSQGTGDYGYTF. CDR3 sequence (DNA): TGCGCCAGCAGCTCGCAAGGAACTGGAGACTATGGCTACACCTTC.

V and J are TRBV2 and TRBJ2-1, with 7 bases aligning to TRBD2. There are 17 residues in the CDR3. V shed 6 bases, J shed 11 bases, and the junction held 22 bases outside the gene matches. In germline, CDR1 is SNHLY, CDR2 FYNNEI. The CDR3 here is CASSQRRIRTGGGKQFF. The CDR3 DNA follows: TGTGCCAGCAGCCAGCGTCGGATCAGAACGGGAGGTGGAAAGCAGTTCTTC.

This clonotype was found a few times. This chain links TRBV11-1 with TRBJ2-5, with D uncertain. V was pared by 5 bases and J by 5 bases, with 12 bases between. This CDR3 contains 13 residues. The V gene's germline CDR1 is SGHAT and CDR2 FQDESV (reference sequence). CDR3: CASSPRMRETQYF. The CDR3 DNA is TGTGCCAGCAGCCCTCGGATGAGGGAGACCCAGTACTTC.

About this clonotype: Since a much larger clone is just one base distant, this may be a read error. The chain uses TRBV6-6 and TRBJ2-7; 7 nucleotides agree with TRBD1. This CDR3 region has 12 residues. Per the germline V gene, CDR1 is MNHNY and CDR2 is SVGAGI (reference sequence). V dropped 6 bases and J dropped 2; count of bases not matched to a gene: 1. The CDR3 loop reads CASRGTAYEQYF. Here the CDR3 DNA reads TGTGCCAGCAGAGGGACAGCCTACGAGCAGTACTTC.

V gene TRBV7-2 combines with J gene TRBJ1-2, with D unresolved. CDR1 SGHTA and CDR2 FQGNSA come from the germline V gene. V lost 4 bases to trimming and J lost 6 bases, with 12 bases between them. CDR3 length: 13 residues. The DNA of the CDR3 is TGTGCCAGCAGCTCTAGAAGGGTGGATGGCTACACCTTC. Its translation: CASSSRRVDGYTF.

This clonotype was picked up a small number of times. The chain links TRBV7-2 to TRBJ2-1, with TRBD1 identical over 8 bases. J lost 10 bases, V lost 3 bases, and 11 bases had no gene match. The length of the CDR3 is 15 residues. The germline CDR1 and CDR2 sequences are SGHTA and FQGNSA. The CDR3 DNA reads TGTGCCAGCAGCTTGATGGACAGGGAGTATCAGGAGCAGTTCTTC. Its protein product is CASSLMDREYQEQFF.

The V call is TRBV3-1, the J call TRBJ2-5; D is perhaps TRBD1 (6 bases). The V gene lost 4 bases and the J gene lost 5 bases, with 11 bases spanning the gap. Germline V lookup: CDR1 LGHDT, CDR2 YNNKEL (reference sequence). CDR3 size: 13 residues. DNA of the CDR3: TGTGCCAGCAGCCTACCAGGGGCGGAGACCCAGTACTTC. Its translation: CASSLPGAETQYF.

This clonotype was detected ten times or more. This rearrangement joins TRBV5-1 to TRBJ2-1, with D perhaps TRBD1 (5 bases). The CDR3 is 13 amino acids. CDR1 and CDR2 (germline): SGHRS, YFSETQ. V lost 2 bases and J lost 9, with 12 bases in between. CDR3 DNA: TGCGCCAGCAGCTTAGGGGCCGTAGCTGAGCAGTTCTTC. This translates into CASSLGAVAEQFF.

J is TRBJ1-5 and V is TRBV30, with no clear D. Between the trimmed V and J ends, which lost 0 bases and 0 bases, there was a span of 6 bases. The CDR3 is 14 residues long. CDR1 is GTSNPN and CDR2 is SVGIG in the germline V gene (reference sequence). The CDR3 DNA sequence: TGTGCCTGGAGTGTAGGCCATAGCAATCAGCCCCAGCATTTT. This translates into CAWSVGHSNQPQHF.

A few counts support this clonotype. V gene TRBV29-1 combines with J gene TRBJ2-5; unclear D gene. The germline CDR1 and CDR2 sequences are SQVTM and ANQGSEA. V lost 7 bases, J lost 0 bases, and 24 bases lay in between. CDR3 length: 17 residues. The CDR3 nucleotides are TGCAGCGCTCTATCTCTTCCCGGGCCTCAGTACCAAGAGACCCAGTACTTC. Its translation: CSALSLPGPQYQETQYF. Variable domain in full (rest from reference TRBV29-1 and TRBJ2-5): SAVISQKPSRDICQRGTSLTIQCQVDSQVTMMFWYRQQPGQSLTLIATANQGSEATYESGFVIDKFPISRPNLTFSTLTVSNMSPEDSSIYLCSALSLPGPQYQETQYFGPGTRLLVL.

There are a few counts of this clonotype. CDR3 nucleotides: TGTGCCAGCAGCTTAACACGGTCAGGGGACTATGGCTACACCTTC. As protein: CASSLTRSGDYGYTF. The chain recombines TRBV5-4 with TRBJ1-2, with D perhaps TRBD1 (6 bases). Trimming removed 2 bases from V and 3 bases from J, with 14 bases in between. The CDR3 totals 15 residues. CDR1 SGHNT and CDR2 YYREEE come from the germline V gene (reference sequence).

In this sample, this clonotype turned up a few times. Here the CDR3 DNA reads TGTGCCAGCAGCTTAGCGGAATACACAGATACGCAGTATTTT. Its translation is CASSLAEYTDTQYF. This sequence joins TRBV7-6 and TRBJ2-3, with unresolved D. Germline CDR1 reads SGHVS; CDR2 reads FNYEAQ. This CDR3 has 14 residues. Trimming pared 0 bases from V and 2 bases from J, leaving 6 bases between.

This clonotype was detected only a few times. V is TRBV19 and J is TRBJ2-7, with a tentative D call TRBD1 (6 bases). The V and J ends lost 6 bases and 4 bases respectively, with 19 bases between them. CDR1 and CDR2 (germline): LNHDA, SQIVND (reference sequence). The CDR3 is 15 amino acids. The CDR3 nucleotides read TGTGCCAGTAGCCCACCACTCGCAAGGGGGTACGAGCAGTACTTC. It specifies CASSPPLARGYEQYF.

The chain links TRBV6-6 to TRBJ2-7; 9 bases map to TRBD2. The CDR3 has 15 amino acids. Unmatched junction bases numbered 6, after V lost 4 bases and J lost 2 bases. Germline CDR1 is MNHNY and CDR2 is SVGAGI (reference sequence). The chain's CDR3 is CASSSQTSGTYEQYF. The CDR3, as DNA: TGTGCCAGCAGTTCCCAGACTAGCGGTACCTACGAGCAGTACTTC.

This clonotype has more than one count but fewer than ten. CDR3 protein: CASSQDRGDSPLHF. Written as DNA, the CDR3 is TGTGCCAGCAGCCAAGACAGGGGAGATTCACCCCTCCACTTT. The rearrangement uses TRBV3-1 and TRBJ1-6; D perhaps matches TRBD1 (6 bases). V gave up 0 bases and J gave up 8 bases, with 8 bases separating them. CDR1 LGHDT and CDR2 YNNKEL come from the germline V gene (reference sequence). The CDR3 runs to 14 residues.

This clonotype occurred a few times. CDR3 sequence (DNA): TGTGCCTGGACTAGCGGGAGGCCGAACAATGAGCAGTTCTTC. It yields the protein CAWTSGRPNNEQFF. The chain links TRBV30 to TRBJ2-1; 11 positions agree with TRBD2. V was clipped by 4 bases and J by 5 bases; unmatched bases: 4. Germline lookup yields CDR1 GTSNPN and CDR2 SVGIG (reference sequence). CDR3 length equals 14 residues. Combining the CDR3 with reference TRBV30 and TRBJ2-1 gives the whole variable domain SQTIHQWPATLVQPVGSPLSLECTVEGTSNPNLYWYRQAAGRGLQLLFYSVGIGQISSEVPQNLSASRPQDRQFILSSKKLLLSDSGFYLCAWTSGRPNNEQFFGPGTRLTVL.

This clonotype has only a few counts. The chain joins TRBV7-6 to TRBJ1-3, with D uncertain. Per the germline V gene, CDR1 is SGHVS and CDR2 is FNYEAQ. V was trimmed by 5 bases and J by 4 bases, leaving 15 bases between them. This CDR3 has 15 amino acids. CDR3 sequence: CASSLQPFGGNTIYF. The CDR3 DNA follows: TGTGCCAGCAGCCTTCAACCCTTTGGGGGAAACACCATATATTTT. The full variable domain, completed using reference TRBV7-6 and TRBJ1-3, is GAGVSQSPRYKVTKRGQDVALRCDPISGHVSLYWYRQALGQGPEFLTYFNYEAQQDKSGLPNDRFSAERPEGSISTLTIQRTEQRDSAMYRCASSLQPFGGNTIYFGEGSWLTVV.

This clonotype has more than one count but fewer than ten. This rearrangement joins TRBV9 to TRBJ2-7, with D uncertain. Germline V CDR1 and CDR2: SGDLS, YYNGEE. Trimming took 0 bases from V and 6 from J, leaving 10 bases between them. The CDR3 is 13 amino acids. The DNA of the CDR3 is TGTGCCAGCAGCGTAGATGACACCTCCGAGCAGTACTTC. This gives the protein CASSVDDTSEQYF.

This clonotype showed up just a few times. The chain carries TRBV6-5 and TRBJ1-4; D call uncertain. With 6 bases removed from V and 2 bases from J, the gap between germline ends came to 10 bases. The CDR3 runs 14 residues. CDR1 is MNHEY, CDR2 SVGAGI, per germline. This CDR3 reads CASSRGMTNEKLFF. CDR3 nucleotide sequence: TGTGCCAGCAGCCGAGGGATGACTAATGAAAAACTGTTTTTT.

This clonotype has a handful of counts. This chain's CDR3 is CASTDAFGGLEAFF. CDR3 coding DNA: TGTGCCAGCACCGACGCGTTCGGAGGGCTTGAAGCTTTCTTT. The rearrangement joins TRBV6-2 or TRBV6-3 to TRBJ1-1; D gene uncertain. CDR3 size: 14 residues. Per germline, CDR1 MNHEY and CDR2 SVGEGT. V gave up 7 bases and J gave up 7 bases, with 19 bases separating them.

This chain uses TRBV6-2 or TRBV6-3 with TRBJ2-2, with D possibly being TRBD1 or TRBD2 (5 bases each). Germline V lookup: CDR1 MNHEY, CDR2 SVGEGT. The germline V and J ends were trimmed by 6 bases and 5 bases, with 13 bases remaining between them. The CDR3 extends over 14 amino acids. The DNA of the CDR3 is TGTGCCAGCAGGATCGACTGGGGGACCGGGGAGCTGTTTTTT. It specifies CASRIDWGTGELFF.

This clonotype appeared a few times. The chain is built from TRBV20-1 and TRBJ1-4; no firm D call. Looked up from germline, CDR1 is DFQATT and CDR2 is SNEGSKA (reference sequence). Trimming stripped 0 bases from V and 8 bases from J, with 13 bases between. CDR3 length: 14 amino acids. The CDR3 region has the DNA TGCAGTGCTAGAGATTTTACGCTGCGGGAAAAACTGTTTTTT. It yields the protein CSARDFTLREKLFF.

The chain links TRBV5-1 to TRBJ1-1, with TRBD1 identical over 7 bases. The CDR3 is 17 amino acids. Looked up from germline, CDR1 is SGHRS and CDR2 is YFSETQ. The V segment lost 5 bases and the J segment 3 bases; nucleotides outside the gene matches: 16. CDR3 nucleotides: TGCGCCAGCAGAGGTTCTCAGGGGGGAATAAGGGACACTGAAGCTTTCTTT. Its protein is CASRGSQGGIRDTEAFF.

This clonotype was seen only a few times. A clone one base away is much larger, so this may be a read error. The chain employs TRBV7-6 and TRBJ2-1, with D hard to call. This CDR3 has 11 amino acids. With 2 bases removed from V and 8 bases from J, the gap between germline ends came to 4 bases. Germline V gene lookup returns CDR1 SGHVS and CDR2 FNYEAQ. As DNA, the CDR3 is TGTGCCAGCAGCTTAAACGATGAGCAGTTCTTC. Translating gives CASSLNDEQFF. Looking up the rest from reference TRBV7-6 and TRBJ2-1 gives the full variable domain: GAGVSQSPRYKVTKRGQDVALRCDPISGHVSLYWYRQALGQGPEFLTYFNYEAQQDKSGLPNDRFSAERPEGSISTLTIQRTEQRDSAMYRCASSLNDEQFFGPGTRLTVL.

This clonotype turned up a few times. CDR3 coding DNA: TGTGCCAGCAGGCGGGACAGGAGTACCTACTATGGCTACACCTTC. Translated, it gives CASRRDRSTYYGYTF. The gene calls are TRBV5-6 and TRBJ1-2; TRBD1 matches at 8 bases. From germline, CDR1 is SGHDT and CDR2 YYEEEE. V was clipped by 5 bases and J by 3 bases; unmatched bases: 9. The CDR3 is 15 amino acids.

This clonotype showed up just a few times. The V call is TRBV7-3, the J call TRBJ2-3; 8 bases line up with TRBD1. This CDR3 comprises 16 residues. Germline V gives CDR1 SGHTA, CDR2 FQGTGA. The V segment lost 5 bases and the J segment 1 base; nucleotides outside the gene matches: 8. The CDR3 loop reads CASSPDRGFGTDTQYF. CDR3 nucleotides: TGTGCCAGCAGCCCTGACAGGGGATTCGGCACAGATACGCAGTATTTT. Full variable domain (remainder filled in from reference TRBV7-3 and TRBJ2-3): GAGVSQTPSNKVTEKGKYVELRCDPISGHTALYWYRQSLGQGPEFLIYFQGTGAADDSGLPNDRFFAVRPEGSVSTLKIQRTERGDSAVYLCASSPDRGFGTDTQYFGPGTRLTVL.

The V and J genes are TRBV7-2 and TRBJ2-5; D is unresolved. There are 14 residues in the CDR3. V was pared by 4 bases and J by 5 bases, with 14 bases between. Germline CDR1 SGHTA, CDR2 FQGNSA. CDR3 sequence reads: CASSSFMPGETQYF. CDR3 nucleotide sequence: TGTGCCAGCAGCTCATTTATGCCGGGTGAGACCCAGTACTTC.